This T cell receptor beta chain was found in a study of OX40 agonist ivuxolimab in advanced cancers. In terms of the full investigation: The costimulatory receptor OX40 (CD134) was targeted by ivuxolimab, a fully human IgG2 agonistic monoclonal antibody. Peripheral TCRbeta sequencing was intended to test whether TCR sequence diversity was altered and clonal T-cell expansion was caused by ivuxolimab. The monotherapy dose-escalation portion (N ≈ 50 patients) of the phase I ivuxolimab trial is reported in the paper. A male proportion of 82.7% and a mean age of 60 years, ranging from 23 to 79, were recorded for the dose-escalation cohort. Of the 50 to 55 dose-escalation patients, hepatocellular carcinoma was present in approximately 20, melanoma in roughly 15, renal cell carcinoma in 9 and head and neck cancer in 9. Partial responses occurred in three dose-escalation patients: two with cutaneous melanoma and one with hepatocellular carcinoma. Intravenous ivuxolimab was administered to patients every 2 weeks at six dose levels: 0.01, 0.1, 0.3, 1.5, 3 and 10 mg/kg. Prior anti-PD-1, anti-PD-L1 or anti-CTLA-4 therapy was permitted, and 30% to 45% of dose-escalation patients had received checkpoint inhibitors. The paper as a whole reports these results and caveats: After ivuxolimab, more expanded clones were found on average in CD8+ T cells than in CD4+ T cells. Low levels of normalized T-cell clonal expansion were also seen in some nonresponding patients. In the 0.1-3.0 mg/kg groups, partial responders had among the lowest normalized peripheral clonal expansion, particularly in CD8+ T cells. Which antigens the clonally expanded peripheral T cells were specific for was not determined. At doses of 0.1 to 3.0 mg/kg, clonal expansion of both CD4+ and CD8+ T cells in blood was seen between baseline and week 6.

On this clone: Its antigen is currently not known. The sample holds no much larger clone one base away, and base qualities are not on file.

The CDR3 has 12 amino acids, counting the end cysteine and phenylalanine. Only the CDR3 part of the read is kept: 36 bases, read in frame from the first base. Taken from the germline V gene, the CDR1 and CDR2 loops are MRHNA and SNTAGT. V gives up 1 base and J gives up 6 bases, and the segment between their germline ends measures 5 bases. The trial excluded patients who had a history of autoimmune disease or were on systemic immunosuppression. Peripheral blood for TCR sequencing was collected from all dose cohorts at baseline, on cycle 4 day 1, and on cycle 7 day 1. Samples were obtained from an open-label, multicenter, first-in-human phase I dose-escalation trial of ivuxolimab. Adults with locally advanced or metastatic melanoma, renal cell carcinoma, hepatocellular carcinoma or head and neck squamous cell carcinoma were enrolled in the trial. Before TCR sequencing, CD4+ and CD8+ T cells were separately sorted from peripheral blood.

For sequencing of the TCRbeta CDR3 region, genomic DNA was extracted from the sorted cells. The immunoSEQ Assay was used for sequencing of TCRbeta CDR3 regions. TCRdb carries this immuneACCESS record with in-frame sequences only. Its versions omit some clonotypes, under half of them owing to an unresolved V gene in the studies checked, with the rest unexplained. This sample is represented by tens of thousands of clones; roughly nine tenths of them were singletons. The ten largest clonotypes hold 0.3% to 0.4% of the sample. This chain joins TRBV6-4 to TRBJ2-3, with an unclear D gene assignment. The TCR originated in an adult with an advanced solid tumor such as melanoma, head and neck, liver or kidney cancer. The sequencing here drew on CD4+ or CD8+ T cells sorted from blood, taken in a trial of the OX40 agonist ivuxolimab. The DNA sequence reads TGTGCCAGCAGTGACTTTACCGATACGCAGTATTTT. Translated, this is CASSDFTDTQYF.